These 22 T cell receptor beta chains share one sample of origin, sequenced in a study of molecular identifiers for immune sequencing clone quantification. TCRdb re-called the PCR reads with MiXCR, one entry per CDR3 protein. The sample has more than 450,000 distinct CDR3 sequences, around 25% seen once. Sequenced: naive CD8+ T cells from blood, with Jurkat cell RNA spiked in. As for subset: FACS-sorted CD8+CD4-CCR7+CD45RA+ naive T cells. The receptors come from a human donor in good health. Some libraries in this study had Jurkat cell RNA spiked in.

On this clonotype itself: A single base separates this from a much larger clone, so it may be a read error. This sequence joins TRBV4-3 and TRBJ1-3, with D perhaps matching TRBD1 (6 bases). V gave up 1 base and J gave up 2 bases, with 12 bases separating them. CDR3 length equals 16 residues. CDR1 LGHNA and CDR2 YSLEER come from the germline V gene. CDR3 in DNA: TGCGCCAGCAGCCAAGGTCTGTCAGGGGCTGGAAACACCATATATTTT. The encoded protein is CASSQGLSGAGNTIYF.

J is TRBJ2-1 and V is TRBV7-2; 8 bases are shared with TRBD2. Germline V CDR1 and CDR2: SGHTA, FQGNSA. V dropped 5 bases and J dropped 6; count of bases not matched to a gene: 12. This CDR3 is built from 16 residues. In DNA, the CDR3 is TGTGCCAGCAGCCTGGAGCGGGGGTCCCTCAGCAATGAGCAGTTCTTC. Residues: CASSLERGSLSNEQFF.

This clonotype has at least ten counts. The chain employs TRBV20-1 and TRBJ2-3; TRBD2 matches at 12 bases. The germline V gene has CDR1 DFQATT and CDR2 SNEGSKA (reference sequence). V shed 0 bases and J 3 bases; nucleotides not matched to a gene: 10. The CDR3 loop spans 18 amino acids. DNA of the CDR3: TGCAGTGCTAGAGATCTTGAGGCTAGCGGGGGGGCTACAGATACGCAGTATTTT. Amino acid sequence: CSARDLEASGGATDTQYF.

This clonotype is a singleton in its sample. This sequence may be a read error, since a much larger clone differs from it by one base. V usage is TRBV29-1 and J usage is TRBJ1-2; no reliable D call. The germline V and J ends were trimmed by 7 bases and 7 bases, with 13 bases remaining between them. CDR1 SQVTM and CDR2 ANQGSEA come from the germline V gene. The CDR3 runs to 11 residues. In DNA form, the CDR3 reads TGCAGCGCTAGGACTTACTTTGGCTACACCTTC. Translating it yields CSARTYFGYTF.

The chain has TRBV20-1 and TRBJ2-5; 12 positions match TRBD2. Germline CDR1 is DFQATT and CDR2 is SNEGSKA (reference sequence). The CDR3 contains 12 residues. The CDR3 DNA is TGCAGGGTGACTAGCGGGGGTGAGACCCAGTACTTC. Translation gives CRVTSGGETQYF.

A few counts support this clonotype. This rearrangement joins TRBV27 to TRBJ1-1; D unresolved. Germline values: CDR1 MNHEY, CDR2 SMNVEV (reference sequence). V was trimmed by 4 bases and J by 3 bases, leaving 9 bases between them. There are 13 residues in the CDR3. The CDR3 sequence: CASSWRGDTEAFF. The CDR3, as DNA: TGTGCCAGCAGTTGGCGTGGGGACACTGAAGCTTTCTTT.

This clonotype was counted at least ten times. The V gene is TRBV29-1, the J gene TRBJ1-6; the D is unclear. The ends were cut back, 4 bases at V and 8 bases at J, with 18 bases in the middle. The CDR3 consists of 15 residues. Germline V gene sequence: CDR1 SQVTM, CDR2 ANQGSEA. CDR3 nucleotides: TGCAGCGTTGGGGCGGACGGGTCTGAGGATTCACCCCTCCACTTT. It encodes CSVGADGSEDSPLHF.

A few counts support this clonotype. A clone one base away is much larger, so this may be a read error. The CDR3 sequence is CASSLYRRLNSHEQYF. CDR3 DNA: TGTGCCAGCTCCCTTTATCGTAGGCTAAACTCCCACGAGCAGTACTTC. The genes are TRBV28 and TRBJ2-7; no clear D. This CDR3 is built from 16 residues. Germline CDR1 and CDR2: MDHEN and SYDVKM.

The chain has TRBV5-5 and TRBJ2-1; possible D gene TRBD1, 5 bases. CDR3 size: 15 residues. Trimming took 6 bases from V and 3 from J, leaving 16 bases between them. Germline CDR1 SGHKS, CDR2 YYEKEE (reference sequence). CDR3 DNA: TGTGCCAGCACCCGAATGTTAGGGGACTACAATGAGCAGTTCTTC. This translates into CASTRMLGDYNEQFF.

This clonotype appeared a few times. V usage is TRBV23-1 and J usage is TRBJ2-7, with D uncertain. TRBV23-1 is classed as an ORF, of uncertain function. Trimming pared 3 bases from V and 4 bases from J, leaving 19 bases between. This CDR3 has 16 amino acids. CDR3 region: CASSQESWGSTYEQYF. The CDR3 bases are TGCGCCAGCAGTCAGGAATCTTGGGGTTCCACTTACGAGCAGTACTTC.

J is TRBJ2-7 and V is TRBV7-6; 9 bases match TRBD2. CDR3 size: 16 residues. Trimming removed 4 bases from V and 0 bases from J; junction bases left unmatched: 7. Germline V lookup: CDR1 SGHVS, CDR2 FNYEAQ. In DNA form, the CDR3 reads TGTGCCAGCAGCTCGACGAGTAGCGGGAGCTCCTACGAGCAGTACTTC. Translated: CASSSTSSGSSYEQYF.

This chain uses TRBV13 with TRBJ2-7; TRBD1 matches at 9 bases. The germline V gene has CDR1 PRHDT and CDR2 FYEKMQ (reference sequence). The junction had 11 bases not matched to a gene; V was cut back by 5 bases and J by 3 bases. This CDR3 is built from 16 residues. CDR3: CASSPEGQGSIYEQYF. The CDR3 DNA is TGTGCCAGCAGCCCCGAGGGACAGGGCTCGATCTACGAGCAGTACTTC.

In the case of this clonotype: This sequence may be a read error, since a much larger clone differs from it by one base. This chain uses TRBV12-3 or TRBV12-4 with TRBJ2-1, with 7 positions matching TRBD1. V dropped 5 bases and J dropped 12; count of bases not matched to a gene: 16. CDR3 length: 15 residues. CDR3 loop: CASSPDVRTGGGQFF. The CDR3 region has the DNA TGTGCCAGCAGTCCGGATGTACGGACAGGCGGTGGGCAGTTCTTC.

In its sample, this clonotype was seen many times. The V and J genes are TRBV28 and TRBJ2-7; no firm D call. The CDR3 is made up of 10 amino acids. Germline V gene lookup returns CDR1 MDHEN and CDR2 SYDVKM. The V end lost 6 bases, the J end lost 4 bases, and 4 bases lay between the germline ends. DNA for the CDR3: TGTGCCAGCAGCCGATACGAGCAGTACTTC. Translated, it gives CASSRYEQYF.

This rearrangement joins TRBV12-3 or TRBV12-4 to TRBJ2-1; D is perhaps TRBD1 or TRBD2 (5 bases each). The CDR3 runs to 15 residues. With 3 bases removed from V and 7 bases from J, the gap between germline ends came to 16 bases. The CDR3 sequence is CASSFWDAEGNEQFF. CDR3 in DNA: TGTGCCAGCAGTTTTTGGGACGCCGAAGGGAATGAGCAGTTCTTC.

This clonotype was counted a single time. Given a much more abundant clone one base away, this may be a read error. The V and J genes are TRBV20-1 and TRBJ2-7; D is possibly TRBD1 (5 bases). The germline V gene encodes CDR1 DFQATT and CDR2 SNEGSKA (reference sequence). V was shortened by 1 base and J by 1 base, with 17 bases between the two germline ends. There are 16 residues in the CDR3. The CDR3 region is CSARGFVTETSYEQYF. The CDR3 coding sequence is TGCAGTGCTAGAGGCTTCGTGACAGAGACTTCCTACGAGCAGTACTTC.

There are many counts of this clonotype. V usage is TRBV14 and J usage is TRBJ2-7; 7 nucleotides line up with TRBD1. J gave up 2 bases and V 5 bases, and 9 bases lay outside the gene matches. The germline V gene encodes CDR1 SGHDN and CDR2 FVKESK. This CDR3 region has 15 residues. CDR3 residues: CASSYSGTVTYEQYF. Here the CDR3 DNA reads TGTGCCAGCAGCTACTCCGGGACAGTAACCTACGAGCAGTACTTC.

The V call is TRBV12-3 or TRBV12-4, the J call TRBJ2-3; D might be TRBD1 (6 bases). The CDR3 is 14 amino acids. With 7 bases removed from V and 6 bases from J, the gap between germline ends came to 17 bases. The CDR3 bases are TGTGCCAGCACCTCCCAGGGGAAATTGGATACGCAGTATTTT. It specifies CASTSQGKLDTQYF.

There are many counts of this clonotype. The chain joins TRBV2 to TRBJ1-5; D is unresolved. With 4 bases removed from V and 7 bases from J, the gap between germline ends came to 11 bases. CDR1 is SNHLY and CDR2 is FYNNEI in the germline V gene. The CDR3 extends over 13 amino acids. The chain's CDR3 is CASSGPTGQPQHF. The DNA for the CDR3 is TGTGCCAGCAGTGGTCCCACGGGGCAGCCCCAGCATTTT.

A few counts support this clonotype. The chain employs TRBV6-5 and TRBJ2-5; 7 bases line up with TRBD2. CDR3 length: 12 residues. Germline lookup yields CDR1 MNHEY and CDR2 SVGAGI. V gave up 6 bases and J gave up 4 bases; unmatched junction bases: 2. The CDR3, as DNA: TGTGCCAGCAGCTGGGGGGGAGAGACCCAGTACTTC. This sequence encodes CASSWGGETQYF.

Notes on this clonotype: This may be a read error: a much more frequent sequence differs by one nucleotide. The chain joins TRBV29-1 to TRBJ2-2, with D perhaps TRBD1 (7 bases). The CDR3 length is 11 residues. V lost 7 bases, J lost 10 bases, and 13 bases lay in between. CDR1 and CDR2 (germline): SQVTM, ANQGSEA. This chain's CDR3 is CSAQGGVELFF. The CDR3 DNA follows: TGCAGCGCCCAGGGGGGCGTGGAGCTGTTTTTT.

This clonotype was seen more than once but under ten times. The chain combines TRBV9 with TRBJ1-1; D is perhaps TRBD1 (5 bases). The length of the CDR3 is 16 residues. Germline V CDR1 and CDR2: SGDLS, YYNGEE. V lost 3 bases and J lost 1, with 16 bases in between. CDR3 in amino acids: CASSGGATVPNTEAFF. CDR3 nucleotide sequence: TGTGCCAGCAGCGGAGGGGCCACTGTGCCGAACACTGAAGCTTTCTTT.